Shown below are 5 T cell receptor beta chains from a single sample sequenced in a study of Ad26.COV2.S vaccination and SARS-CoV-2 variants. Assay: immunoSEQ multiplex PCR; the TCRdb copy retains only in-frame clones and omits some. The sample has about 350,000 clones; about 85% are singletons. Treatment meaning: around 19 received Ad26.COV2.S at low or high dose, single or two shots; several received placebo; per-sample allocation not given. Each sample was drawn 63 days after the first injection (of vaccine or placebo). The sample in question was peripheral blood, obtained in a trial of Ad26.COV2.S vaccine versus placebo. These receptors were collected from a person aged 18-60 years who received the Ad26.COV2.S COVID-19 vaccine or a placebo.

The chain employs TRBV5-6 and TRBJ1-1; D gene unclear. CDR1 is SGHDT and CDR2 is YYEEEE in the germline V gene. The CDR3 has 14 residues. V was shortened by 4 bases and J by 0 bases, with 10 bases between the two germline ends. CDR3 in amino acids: CASSLGPVNTEAFF. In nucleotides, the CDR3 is TGTGCCAGCAGCCTCGGACCGGTGAACACTGAAGCTTTCTTT. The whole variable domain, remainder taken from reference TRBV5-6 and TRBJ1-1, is DAGVTQSPTHLIKTRGQQVTLRCSPKSGHDTVSWYQQALGQGPQFIFQYYEEEERQRGNFPDRFSGHQFPNYSSELNVNALLLGDSALYLCASSLGPVNTEAFFGQGTRLTVV.

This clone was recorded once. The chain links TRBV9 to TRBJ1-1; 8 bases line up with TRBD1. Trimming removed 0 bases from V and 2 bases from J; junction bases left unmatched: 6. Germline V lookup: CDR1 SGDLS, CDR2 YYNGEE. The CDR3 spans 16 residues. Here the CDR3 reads CASSVESGGVNTEAFF. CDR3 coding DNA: TGTGCCAGCAGCGTAGAGTCAGGGGGCGTAAACACTGAAGCTTTCTTT.

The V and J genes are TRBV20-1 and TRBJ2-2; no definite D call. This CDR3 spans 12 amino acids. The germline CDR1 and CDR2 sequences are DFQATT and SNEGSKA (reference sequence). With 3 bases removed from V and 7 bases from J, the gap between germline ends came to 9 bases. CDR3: CSASLPIGELFF. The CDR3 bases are TGCAGTGCTAGTCTGCCGATCGGGGAGCTGTTTTTT.

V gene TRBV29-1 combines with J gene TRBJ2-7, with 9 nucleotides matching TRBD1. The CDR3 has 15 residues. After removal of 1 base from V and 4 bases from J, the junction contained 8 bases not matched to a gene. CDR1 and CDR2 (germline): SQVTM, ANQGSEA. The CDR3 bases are TGCAGCGTTGAAGGTCCGGGACAGGGCCGGTACGAGCAGTACTTC. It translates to CSVEGPGQGRYEQYF.

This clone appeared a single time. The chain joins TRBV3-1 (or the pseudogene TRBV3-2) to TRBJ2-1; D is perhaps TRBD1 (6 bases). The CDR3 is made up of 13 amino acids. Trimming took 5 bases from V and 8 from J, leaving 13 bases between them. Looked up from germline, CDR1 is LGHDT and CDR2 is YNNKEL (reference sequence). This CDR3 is CASSLQGKDEQFF. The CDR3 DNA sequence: TGTGCCAGCAGCTTGCAGGGGAAGGATGAGCAGTTCTTC.